The 32 T cell receptor beta chains below come from one sample, sequenced in a study of T-cell reconstitution after alpha-beta-depleted transplantation in children. Unique molecular identifiers were used in preparing the TCRbeta library. One entry per CDR3 protein, called by TCRdb with MiXCR from the PCR reads. The data contain a few hundred thousand distinct CDR3 sequences, over 10% of them singletons. Sequenced here: PBMCs, mostly from graft donor cells, sampled 360 days after TCRalphabeta/CD19-depleted stem cell transplant. These receptors originate from a male patient younger than 18 who had a stem cell transplant for acute myeloid leukemia, so the T cells may come from the graft donor.

This clonotype was observed many times. The chain uses TRBV6-2 or TRBV6-3 and TRBJ2-5, with D perhaps being TRBD1 or TRBD2 (5 bases each). Between the trimmed V and J ends, which lost 6 bases and 4 bases, there was a span of 18 bases. There are 15 residues in the CDR3. Germline values: CDR1 MNHEY, CDR2 SVGEGT. The CDR3 spells CASSPPGTIGETQYF. The CDR3 DNA reads as TGTGCCAGCAGCCCTCCAGGGACCATCGGAGAGACCCAGTACTTC.

This clonotype was observed a few times. The chain couples TRBV28 to TRBJ1-6; D remains unclear. The germline V and J ends were trimmed by 7 bases and 6 bases, with 16 bases remaining between them. The CDR3 runs to 15 residues. CDR1 and CDR2 from the germline V gene are MDHEN and SYDVKM. The CDR3 sequence is CASTQIGVSNSPLHF. DNA of the CDR3: TGTGCCAGCACCCAGATCGGGGTCAGTAATTCACCCCTCCACTTT.

The rearrangement links TRBV12-3 or TRBV12-4 to TRBJ2-5; maybe TRBD1 (5 bases). The CDR3 length is 16 residues. The V gene lost 3 bases and the J gene lost 2 bases, with 16 bases spanning the gap. Here the CDR3 reads CASSFWGLFVQETQYF. CDR3 nucleotides: TGTGCCAGCAGTTTTTGGGGCCTTTTTGTTCAAGAGACCCAGTACTTC.

This clonotype was counted a few times. J is TRBJ2-3 and V is TRBV5-1; 9 bases fit TRBD2. Losses at the gene ends were 0 bases for V and 6 bases for J; bases not matched to a gene: 8. Germline values: CDR1 SGHRS, CDR2 YFSETQ. The CDR3 extends over 16 amino acids. CDR3 protein: CASSLGAAGGGDTQYF. As DNA, the CDR3 is TGCGCCAGCAGCTTGGGCGCAGCGGGAGGAGGGGATACGCAGTATTTT.

This clonotype was found a few times. J is TRBJ2-7 and V is TRBV20-1; 10 bases agree with TRBD2. The ends lost 7 bases at V and 2 bases at J; junction bases unmatched: 5. This CDR3 region has 13 residues. From germline, CDR1 is DFQATT and CDR2 SNEGSKA (reference sequence). CDR3 protein: CSVSTSGPYEQYF. The CDR3 region has the DNA TGCAGTGTTTCGACTAGCGGGCCCTACGAGCAGTACTTC.

In its sample, this clonotype was seen a few times. The chain links TRBV2 to TRBJ1-5, with D possibly being TRBD1 (5 bases). Deletions cut 6 bases from V and 0 bases from J, with 12 bases between. Germline V gene sequence: CDR1 SNHLY, CDR2 FYNNEI. This CDR3 has 15 amino acids. CDR3 nucleotides: TGTGCCAGCAGAGCCGACAGCAATAGCAATCAGCCCCAGCATTTT. Its translation is CASRADSNSNQPQHF. The full variable domain, its missing parts supplied by reference TRBV2 and TRBJ1-5, is EPEVTQTPSHQVTQMGQEVILRCVPISNHLYFYWYRQILGQKVEFLVSFYNNEISEKSEIFDDQFSVERPDGSNFTLKIRSTKLEDSAMYFCASRADSNSNQPQHFGDGTRLSIL.

This chain joins TRBV6-1 and TRBJ2-1; the D is unclear. The CDR3 covers 16 residues. With 6 bases removed from V and 0 bases from J, the gap between germline ends came to 15 bases. Germline-derived CDR1 and CDR2 are MNHNS and SASEGT. The CDR3 sequence is CASRNRWVSSYNEQFF. As DNA, the CDR3 is TGTGCCAGCAGAAATCGGTGGGTGAGCTCCTACAATGAGCAGTTCTTC.

This clonotype was found a few times. V is TRBV4-3 and J is TRBJ2-1; D not resolved. V dropped 0 bases and J dropped 5 bases, with 14 bases sitting between them. CDR1 is LGHNA and CDR2 is YSLEER in the germline V gene. The CDR3 has 16 residues. This CDR3 reads CASSQELVVSDNEQFF. CDR3 bases: TGCGCCAGCAGCCAAGAGTTAGTCGTTTCGGACAATGAGCAGTTCTTC.

This clonotype has just a few counts. The CDR3 loop is CASSSTGGYNQPQHF. For the CDR3, the DNA is TGTGCCAGCAGTTCTACAGGGGGTTATAATCAGCCCCAGCATTTT. The chain carries TRBV28 and TRBJ1-5, with TRBD1 matching 8 bases. The germline V gene encodes CDR1 MDHEN and CDR2 SYDVKM. With V trimmed by 4 bases and J by 4 bases, 6 bases remained unmatched. The length of the CDR3 is 15 residues.

This clonotype occurred a few times. The chain uses TRBV6-2 or TRBV6-3 and TRBJ2-4, with D possibly TRBD2 on 6 matching bases. The CDR3 spans 16 residues. Germline V gene lookup returns CDR1 MNHEY and CDR2 SVGEGT. Trimming left V 1 base short and J 0 bases short, with 10 bases between. The chain's CDR3 is CASSYWGLLAKNIQYF. The CDR3 nucleotides read TGTGCCAGCAGTTACTGGGGACTCTTAGCCAAAAACATTCAGTACTTC.

The chain links TRBV27 to TRBJ2-7; D is possibly TRBD1 (5 bases). V lost 1 base and J lost 3, with 13 bases in between. Germline values: CDR1 MNHEY, CDR2 SMNVEV (reference sequence). CDR3 length: 15 residues. The chain's CDR3 is CASSLFAQELYEQYF. Written as DNA, the CDR3 is TGTGCCAGCAGTTTATTTGCACAGGAACTCTACGAGCAGTACTTC.

The chain recombines TRBV5-5 with TRBJ2-7; 11 positions match TRBD1. Looked up from germline, CDR1 is SGHKS and CDR2 is YYEKEE (reference sequence). This CDR3 is built from 15 residues. Trimming at V came to 5 bases and at J to 4 bases, leaving 8 bases not matched to a gene. Written as DNA, the CDR3 is TGTGCCAGCAGAATGGGACAGGGGGGGGTTTACGAGCAGTACTTC. Protein sequence: CASRMGQGGVYEQYF.

The V gene is TRBV7-9, the J gene TRBJ2-2, with D hard to call. Trimming shortened V by 3 bases and J by 3 bases, and 11 bases separated the two germline ends. CDR1 SEHNR and CDR2 FQNEAQ come from the germline V gene (reference sequence). The CDR3 is 15 amino acids. This CDR3 is CASSFLVRYTGELFF. CDR3 in DNA: TGTGCCAGCAGCTTCCTAGTAAGGTACACCGGGGAGCTGTTTTTT.

The chain has TRBV11-3 and TRBJ2-1; D unclear. This CDR3 is built from 18 residues. With 7 bases removed from V and 2 bases from J, the gap between germline ends came to 24 bases. From germline, CDR1 is SGHNT and CDR2 YENEEA. The DNA for the CDR3 is TGTGCCAGCACCTTTTTGAGGTCCCGGATAAGGGCCTACAATGAGCAGTTCTTC. Translating it yields CASTFLRSRIRAYNEQFF. Together with reference TRBV11-3 and TRBJ2-1, the CDR3 gives the full variable domain: EAGVVQSPRYKIIEKKQPVAFWCNPISGHNTLYWYLQNLGQGPELLIRYENEEAVDDSQLPKDRFSAERLKGVDSTLKIQPAELGDSAVYLCASTFLRSRIRAYNEQFFGPGTRLTVL.

The rearrangement links TRBV7-2 to TRBJ2-7; TRBD2 matches at 16 bases. This CDR3 has 16 residues. CDR1 SGHTA and CDR2 FQGNSA come from the germline V gene. J lost 6 bases, V lost 9 bases, and 11 bases had no gene match. CDR3 DNA: TGTGCCAGGCAATTTGGGACTAGCGGGAGGGCCGCCGAGCAGTACTTC. As protein: CARQFGTSGRAAEQYF.

This chain links TRBV4-3 with TRBJ2-1; the match to TRBD2 covers 10 bases. J was trimmed by 1 base and V by 1 base; bases with no gene match: 4. The CDR3 extends over 17 amino acids. In germline, CDR1 is LGHNA, CDR2 YSLEER. The CDR3 nucleotides are TGCGCCAGCAGCCAAGGACCTAGCGGGAGATCCTACAATGAGCAGTTCTTC. This sequence encodes CASSQGPSGRSYNEQFF.

V is TRBV20-1 and J is TRBJ2-7, with TRBD2 as a possible D gene (7 bases). The ends were cut back, 5 bases at V and 1 base at J, with 21 bases in the middle. In germline, CDR1 is DFQATT, CDR2 SNEGSKA (reference sequence). This CDR3 comprises 16 residues. For the CDR3, the DNA is TGCAGTGCTTGGGGGGGGCAGGACCGACTATCCTACGAGCAGTACTTC. Translated, it gives CSAWGGQDRLSYEQYF.

Turning to this clonotype: A much larger clone differs by one base, so this may be a read error. The genes are TRBV29-1 and TRBJ2-3; D remains ambiguous. The germline V gene has CDR1 SQVTM and CDR2 ANQGSEA. CDR3 size: 12 residues. CDR3 loop: CCATGRTATQYF. DNA for the CDR3: TGCTGCGCCACCGGGCGAACTGCTACGCAGTATTTT.

The chain has TRBV5-1 and TRBJ2-7; the D is unclear. This CDR3 comprises 14 residues. CDR1 and CDR2 from the germline V gene are SGHRS and YFSETQ. V lost 0 bases to trimming and J lost 3 bases, with 10 bases between them. The CDR3 nucleotides read TGCGCCAGCAGCTTGGAGGCCACGAACTACGAGCAGTACTTC. Translating gives CASSLEATNYEQYF.

There are many counts of this clonotype. The chain employs TRBV20-1 and TRBJ2-3; D unclear. Germline V gene sequence: CDR1 DFQATT, CDR2 SNEGSKA (reference sequence). V lost 5 bases and J 0 bases, leaving 12 bases between the germline ends. The CDR3 is made up of 14 amino acids. The CDR3 loop is CSAHLPHSTDTQYF. DNA of the CDR3: TGCAGTGCTCACCTTCCACATAGCACAGATACGCAGTATTTT.

The table lists this clonotype with many counts. The chain is built from TRBV7-9 and TRBJ1-1; TRBD1 matches 9 bases. The CDR3 runs to 14 residues. The V gene end was trimmed by 4 bases and the J gene end by 4 bases; junction bases not matched to a gene: 4. The germline V gene encodes CDR1 SEHNR and CDR2 FQNEAQ (reference sequence). DNA of the CDR3: TGTGCCAGCAGCTCGACAGGGGGGGGCACTGAAGCTTTCTTT. This translates into CASSSTGGGTEAFF.

The chain joins TRBV11-2 to TRBJ1-4, with a tentative D call TRBD1 (5 bases). CDR3 length: 17 amino acids. CDR1 SGHAT and CDR2 FQNNGV come from the germline V gene. V lost 5 bases and J 7 bases, leaving 23 bases between the germline ends. The DNA of the CDR3 is TGTGCCAGCAGCCATAGAAACGGGGCAGGGTGGAGTGAAAAACTGTTTTTT. Translated: CASSHRNGAGWSEKLFF.

This clonotype came up many times. The chain couples TRBV15 to TRBJ2-1; 7 bases align to TRBD2. Germline assignment: CDR1 LNHNV and CDR2 YYDKDF (reference sequence). The J segment lost 8 bases and the V segment lost 8 bases, leaving 9 bases of the junction unmatched. This CDR3 is 13 amino acids long. CDR3 in DNA: TGTGCCACCGCCGGCGGGAGTTTCCATGAGCAGTTCTTC. As protein: CATAGGSFHEQFF. Filled out from reference TRBV15 and TRBJ2-1, the complete variable domain reads DAMVIQNPRYQVTQFGKPVTLSCSQTLNHNVMYWYQQKSSQAPKLLFHYYDKDFNNEADTPDNFQSRRPNTSFCFLDIRSPGLGDTAMYLCATAGGSFHEQFFGPGTRLTVL.

The table lists this clonotype with a few counts. CDR3 sequence reads: CASSLWATDTQYF. For the CDR3, the DNA is TGTGCCAGCAGCTTATGGGCCACAGATACGCAGTATTTT. V gene TRBV7-2 combines with J gene TRBJ2-3; D is unclear. Germline values: CDR1 SGHTA, CDR2 FQGNSA. The CDR3 loop spans 13 amino acids. V was trimmed by 2 bases and J by 2 bases, leaving 5 bases between them.

The sample holds a few counts of this clonotype. The rearrangement links TRBV6-2 or TRBV6-3 to TRBJ2-6; D remains unclear. Germline V gene sequence: CDR1 MNHEY, CDR2 SVGEGT. The CDR3 consists of 15 residues. Trimming left V 2 bases short and J 4 bases short, with 9 bases between. The CDR3 loop is CASSYGELGANVLTF. The CDR3 bases are TGTGCCAGCAGTTACGGGGAACTCGGGGCCAACGTCCTGACTTTC.

This clonotype was detected only a few times. V is TRBV20-1 and J is TRBJ2-1; maybe TRBD2 (5 bases). The CDR3 covers 12 residues. The V and J ends lost 5 bases and 6 bases respectively, with 11 bases between them. Per the germline V gene, CDR1 is DFQATT and CDR2 is SNEGSKA (reference sequence). The CDR3 coding sequence is TGCAGTGCTCCTCGGGGTGGCAATGAGCAGTTCTTC. Its translation is CSAPRGGNEQFF.

This clonotype appeared a few times. The genes are TRBV4-3 and TRBJ2-1; 10 bases are a match to TRBD2. The length of the CDR3 is 19 residues. CDR1 LGHNA and CDR2 YSLEER come from the germline V gene. Trimming cost V 0 bases and J 0 bases; bases outside gene matches: 8. The CDR3 spells CASSQEWGLALSSYNEQFF. In nucleotides, the CDR3 is TGCGCCAGCAGCCAAGAATGGGGACTAGCGCTAAGCTCCTACAATGAGCAGTTCTTC.

This clonotype has ten or more counts. V is TRBV28 and J is TRBJ2-5; 8 positions agree with TRBD1. There are 17 residues in the CDR3. Germline V gene lookup returns CDR1 MDHEN and CDR2 SYDVKM. The ends lost 11 bases at V and 2 bases at J; junction bases unmatched: 19. This chain's CDR3 is CARSDRGRRDVQETQYF. The CDR3 DNA reads as TGTGCCCGAAGCGACAGGGGCCGGAGGGATGTACAAGAGACCCAGTACTTC. The full variable domain, completed using reference TRBV28 and TRBJ2-5, is DVKVTQSSRYLVKRTGEKVFLECVQDMDHENMFWYRQDPGLGLRLIYFSYDVKMKEKGDIPEGYSVSREKKERFSLILESASTNQTSMYLCARSDRGRRDVQETQYFGPGTRLLVL.

In this sample, this clonotype turned up many times. CDR3 nucleotide sequence: TGTGCCAGCAGGTTGGTGAGGGGACAGGGCTACGAGCAGTACTTC. Its protein is CASRLVRGQGYEQYF. The rearrangement links TRBV28 to TRBJ2-7; 9 bases are a match to TRBD1. Looked up from germline, CDR1 is MDHEN and CDR2 is SYDVKM. The CDR3 runs 15 residues. With V trimmed by 6 bases and J by 3 bases, 9 bases remained unmatched.

J is TRBJ2-5 and V is TRBV18; no clear D gene. Germline lookup yields CDR1 KGHSH and CDR2 LQKENI. This CDR3 is 16 amino acids long. Between the trimmed V and J ends, which lost 1 base and 5 bases, there was a span of 17 bases. CDR3 sequence reads: CASSPQKLGRMETQYF. The CDR3, as DNA: TGTGCCAGCTCACCACAAAAGTTGGGCAGGATGGAGACCCAGTACTTC.

V gene TRBV7-9 combines with J gene TRBJ2-7; D unresolved. The CDR3 spans 16 residues. Trimming pared 1 base from V and 4 bases from J, leaving 17 bases between. Per the germline V gene, CDR1 is SEHNR and CDR2 is FQNEAQ (reference sequence). CDR3 protein: CASSLGSGQFTYEQYF. The CDR3 DNA follows: TGTGCCAGCAGCTTAGGCTCGGGTCAGTTTACGTACGAGCAGTACTTC.

This chain joins TRBV5-1 and TRBJ2-1; weak D call: TRBD2 (5 bases). This CDR3 has 17 residues. V lost 4 bases and J lost 0, with 17 bases in between. Germline CDR1 SGHRS, CDR2 YFSETQ. CDR3 amino acids: CASSQALTGSSYNEQFF. The CDR3 nucleotides read TGCGCCAGCAGCCAGGCTCTAACGGGGTCCTCCTACAATGAGCAGTTCTTC.